The rows below give T cell receptor beta chains drawn from one sample of a study of T cells in Graves' hyperthyroidism and ophthalmopathy. MiXCR, run by TCRdb on the multiplex PCR reads, gives a single entry per CDR3 protein. There are 490,000 or so distinct CDR3 sequences in the sample; around a fifth occur only once, and about 49% lies in the top ten. The sample was blood. The receptors come from a woman in her 70s with Graves' ophthalmopathy. CDR3s include the opening cysteine and the closing phenylalanine or tryptophan. D genes are given only for firm matches. Some rows mark clone size as missing; the rest say once, few, many or name a class of expanded clone.

size	V	J	D	CDR3	DNA
many	TRBV6-1	TRBJ2-2	-	CASSQTGNTGELFF	TGTGCCAGCAGTCAGACAGGGAACACCGGGGAGCTGTTTTTT
-	TRBV20-1	TRBJ2-5	-	CSASRMVRQETQYF	TGCAGTGCGTCCCGGATGGTGAGACAAGAGACCCAGTACTTC
few	TRBV2	TRBJ1-1	-	CASSAMVPRGAMNTEAFF	TGTGCCAGCAGCGCGATGGTTCCGAGGGGGGCAATGAACACTGAAGCTTTCTTT
many	TRBV7-3	TRBJ2-1	TRBD1	CASSDPGTGGNEQFF	TGTGCCAGCAGCGACCCCGGGACAGGGGGCAATGAGCAGTTCTTC
-	TRBV5-4	TRBJ2-5	-	CASSQDSGLEETQYF	TGTGCCAGCAGCCAAGATTCAGGATTGGAAGAGACCCAGTACTTC
few	TRBV6-1	TRBJ2-7	-	CASSRGTILSYEQYF	TGTGCCAGCAGCCGCGGTACTATACTCTCCTACGAGCAGTACTTC
-	TRBV28	TRBJ2-7	-	CASSSPPGHYEQYF	TGTGCCAGCAGTTCCCCGCCAGGGCACTACGAGCAGTACTTC
-	TRBV6-2/TRBV6-3	TRBJ2-5	-	CASSLQRYQETQYF	TGTGCCAGCAGTCTACAACGGTACCAAGAGACCCAGTACTTC
many	TRBV12-3/TRBV12-4	TRBJ1-1	-	CASSWDWGRNTEAFF	TGTGCCAGCAGTTGGGATTGGGGGAGGAACACTGAAGCTTTCTTT
-	TRBV11-3	TRBJ1-2	-	CASSLDPGARDNYGYTF	TGTGCCAGCAGCTTAGATCCGGGGGCTAGGGACAACTATGGCTACACCTTC
few	TRBV10-3	TRBJ1-1	TRBD1	CAISEGQGVTEAFF	TGTGCCATCAGTGAGGGACAGGGCGTCACTGAAGCTTTCTTT
few	TRBV20-1	TRBJ2-7	-	CSAVTPGLTSEQYF	TGCAGTGCTGTTACACCGGGACTCACATCCGAGCAGTACTTC
-	TRBV6-2/TRBV6-3	TRBJ1-1	-	CASSQSLTTEAFF	TGTGCCAGCAGCCAAAGTTTGACCACTGAAGCTTTCTTT
many	TRBV24-1	TRBJ2-1	TRBD2	CATSDWGTSEDEQFF	TGTGCCACCAGTGATTGGGGGACTAGCGAGGATGAGCAGTTCTTC
-	TRBV9	TRBJ1-2	TRBD1	CASSQHRDRGHGYGYTF	TGTGCCAGCAGCCAACACCGGGACAGGGGGCACGGCTATGGCTACACCTTC
-	TRBV18	TRBJ1-1	-	CASSSGNSNTEAFF	TGTGCCAGCTCTTCCGGGAACTCGAACACTGAAGCTTTCTTT
-	TRBV10-3	TRBJ2-3	-	CAISEGLSSTDTQYF	TGTGCCATCAGTGAAGGGCTATCTAGCACAGATACGCAGTATTTT
few	TRBV20-1	TRBJ1-5	-	CSAAAGINQPQHF	TGCAGTGCTGCTGCAGGAATCAATCAGCCCCAGCATTTT
-	TRBV5-1	TRBJ2-3	-	CASSFRDPWDTQYF	TGCGCCAGCAGCTTCCGGGACCCCTGGGATACGCAGTATTTT
-	TRBV5-5	TRBJ2-7	-	CASSERWVEQYF	TGTGCCAGCAGCGAAAGGTGGGTCGAGCAGTACTTC
many	TRBV6-2/TRBV6-3	TRBJ2-3	TRBD2	CASSYAISGTSEDTQYF	TGTGCCAGCAGTTACGCGATTTCCGGGACTAGCGAGGATACGCAGTATTTT
-	TRBV7-2	TRBJ2-7	TRBD2	CASSRGLAGGGEQYF	TGTGCCAGCAGCCGGGGACTAGCGGGAGGCGGCGAGCAGTACTTC
many	TRBV12-3/TRBV12-4	TRBJ2-1	TRBD2	CASRSLAGGNEQFF	TGTGCCAGCAGGTCTTTAGCGGGAGGCAATGAGCAGTTCTTC
few	TRBV24-1	TRBJ2-1	TRBD2	CATSPGTSGRPPLWYDNEQFF	TGTGCCACCAGTCCCGGGACTAGCGGGAGACCCCCCCTGTGGTACGACAATGAGCAGTTCTTC
-	TRBV25-1	TRBJ2-7	-	CASSGPWTVYEQYF	TGTGCCAGCAGTGGTCCCTGGACAGTCTACGAGCAGTACTTC
-	TRBV20-1	TRBJ1-2	-	CSARWARFGYTF	TGCAGTGCTAGATGGGCTCGATTTGGCTACACCTTC
-	TRBV20-1	TRBJ1-5	-	CSANQGDSNQPQHF	TGCAGTGCTAATCAAGGAGATAGCAATCAGCCCCAGCATTTT
-	TRBV27	TRBJ2-5	-	CASSLGYRETQYF	TGTGCCAGCAGTTTAGGGTATCGGGAGACCCAGTACTTC
many	TRBV7-2	TRBJ2-1	TRBD2	CASSLRLAANEQFF	TGTGCCAGCAGCTTACGACTAGCGGCGAATGAGCAGTTCTTC
few	TRBV19	TRBJ1-1	TRBD1	CASSILDRGLNTEAFF	TGTGCCAGTAGTATTTTGGACAGGGGGCTGAACACTGAAGCTTTCTTT
-	TRBV30	TRBJ1-6	-	CAWRYYKDSPLHF	TGTGCCTGGCGATACTACAAGGATTCACCCCTCCACTTT
many	TRBV7-3	TRBJ2-5	TRBD2	CASSLRGLTSGQETQYF	TGTGCCAGCAGCTTAAGAGGGTTGACTAGCGGTCAAGAGACCCAGTACTTC
few	TRBV5-1	TRBJ2-3	TRBD2	CASSLTLAGGLDTQYF	TGCGCCAGCAGCTTGACGCTAGCGGGAGGTCTAGATACGCAGTATTTT
-	TRBV12-3/TRBV12-4	TRBJ2-7	-	CASSLIVGAGLSYEQYF	TGTGCCAGCAGTTTAATAGTCGGGGCGGGTCTCTCGTACGAGCAGTACTTC
-	TRBV29-1	TRBJ2-3	TRBD2	CSVSTSGGTYTQYF	TGCAGCGTCTCGACTAGCGGGGGAACCTATACGCAGTATTTT
-	TRBV7-2	TRBJ2-5	TRBD2	CASSLGGLAGGGETQYF	TGTGCCAGCAGCTTAGGGGGACTAGCGGGAGGGGGGGAGACCCAGTACTTC
-	TRBV7-9	TRBJ2-1	TRBD2	CASSELATVSNEQFF	TGTGCCAGCAGCGAACTAGCGACAGTTTCCAATGAGCAGTTCTTC
many	TRBV18	TRBJ2-3	TRBD1	CASSPGQSTDTQYF	TGTGCCAGCTCACCGGGACAGAGCACAGATACGCAGTATTTT
-	TRBV20-1	TRBJ2-3	TRBD1	CSAPQGGGADTQYF	TGCAGTGCCCCCCAAGGGGGCGGAGCAGATACGCAGTATTTT
many	TRBV6-1	TRBJ1-1	-	CASLDSSNTEAFF	TGTGCCAGCCTCGACAGCTCGAACACTGAAGCTTTCTTT
-	TRBV7-6	TRBJ2-2	-	CASSGGPTTGELFF	TGTGCCAGCAGCGGCGGCCCCACGACCGGGGAGCTGTTTTTT
-	TRBV6-1	TRBJ2-7	-	CASRGTQGLRVEQYF	TGTGCCAGCAGGGGGACACAGGGTCTTCGGGTTGAGCAGTACTTC
-	TRBV9	TRBJ2-1	TRBD2	CASSSPRRTHGTSGTNEQFF	TGTGCCAGCAGCTCCCCCCGTCGCACCCACGGGACTAGCGGGACGAATGAGCAGTTCTTC
many	TRBV12-3/TRBV12-4	TRBJ2-7	TRBD1	CASSPGTGFSYEQYF	TGTGCCAGCAGCCCCGGGACAGGGTTCTCCTACGAGCAGTACTTC
many	TRBV7-9	TRBJ2-7	TRBD2	CASSLAGGGSYEQYF	TGTGCCAGCAGTTTGGCGGGAGGGGGCTCCTACGAGCAGTACTTC
-	TRBV11-2	TRBJ2-2	-	CASSPRGFTGELFF	TGTGCCAGCAGCCCCCGAGGGTTCACCGGGGAGCTGTTTTTT
many	TRBV7-2	TRBJ2-3	-	CASSLAGGRPLHTQYF	TGTGCCAGCAGCTTAGCGGGAGGCCGACCCCTTCATACGCAGTATTTT
few	TRBV20-1	TRBJ2-1	TRBD2	CSADPHKAGVYYNEQFF	TGCAGTGCTGACCCACATAAAGCGGGAGTATACTACAATGAGCAGTTCTTC
few	TRBV7-9	TRBJ2-1	-	CASSDSLSYNEQFF	TGTGCCAGCAGCGACTCACTAAGCTACAATGAGCAGTTCTTC
few	TRBV30	TRBJ2-3	-	CAWSNELSTDTQYF	TGTGCCTGGAGCAACGAATTGAGCACAGATACGCAGTATTTT